A selection of T cell receptor beta chains follows, all from one sample in a study of T cell clones after liver transplantation. Sequenced by immunoSEQ multiplex PCR; TCRdb stores in-frame clones only, minus some. The table has more than 75,000 clones, 82% seen once. The sequencing here drew on CD4+ T cells from blood, taken roughly 3.5 years after liver transplant. These receptors were obtained from a human patient who received a liver transplant. The T cells may come from the graft donor. Both conserved end residues are part of each CDR3. Each record gives: V gene, CDR3 length, J gene, D gene, clone size, CDR3 DNA, CDR3 protein. The D gene is left open where the match is weak. Some rows have no size entry. The others give once, few or many, or a class for an expanded clone.

v_gene: TRBV27; len: 12; j_gene: TRBJ1-1; d_gene: -; abundance: -; CDR3nt: TGTGCCAGCAGTTCGGAGACTTCTGAAGCTTTCTTT; CDR3aa: CASSSETSEAFF
v_gene: TRBV5-1; len: 16; j_gene: TRBJ2-1; d_gene: TRBD2; abundance: -; CDR3nt: TGCGCCAGCAGCTTGTTACCGGGAGGGCAGGGGAATGAGCAGTTCTTC; CDR3aa: CASSLLPGGQGNEQFF
v_gene: TRBV7-9; len: 17; j_gene: TRBJ2-2; d_gene: -; abundance: -; CDR3nt: TGTGCCAGCACCCGGGGAGGTGGATACGCGAACACCGGGGAGCTGTTTTTT; CDR3aa: CASTRGGGYANTGELFF
v_gene: TRBV6-1; len: 14; j_gene: TRBJ1-2; d_gene: -; abundance: -; CDR3nt: TGTGCCAGCAGCGGGCTGGGACACAACTATGGCTACACCTTC; CDR3aa: CASSGLGHNYGYTF
v_gene: TRBV7-2; len: 16; j_gene: TRBJ1-2; d_gene: -; abundance: -; CDR3nt: TGTGCCAGCAGCTTAAGTGGAGGGGGGTTTAACTATGGCTACACCTTC; CDR3aa: CASSLSGGGFNYGYTF
v_gene: TRBV18; len: 13; j_gene: TRBJ2-2; d_gene: -; abundance: -; CDR3nt: TGTGCCAGCTCACCGCAAGGATCCGGGGAGCTGTTTTTT; CDR3aa: CASSPQGSGELFF
v_gene: TRBV30; len: 15; j_gene: TRBJ1-5; d_gene: -; abundance: few; CDR3nt: TGTGCCTGGAGCGCGGGGATTTTAGGCAATCAGCCCCAGCATTTT; CDR3aa: CAWSAGILGNQPQHF
v_gene: TRBV5-4; len: 15; j_gene: TRBJ2-7; d_gene: TRBD1; abundance: -; CDR3nt: TGTGCCAGCGCGAAGCGGCAGGGGGCCTGGTACGAGCAGTACTTC; CDR3aa: CASAKRQGAWYEQYF
v_gene: TRBV7-2; len: 12; j_gene: TRBJ2-7; d_gene: -; abundance: -; CDR3nt: TGTGCCAGCAGCTTAGTGAGTTCCGAGCAGTACTTC; CDR3aa: CASSLVSSEQYF
v_gene: TRBV7-2; len: 13; j_gene: TRBJ1-5; d_gene: -; abundance: -; CDR3nt: TGTGCCAGCACCCCCCACTGGGATCAGCCCCAGCATTTT; CDR3aa: CASTPHWDQPQHF
v_gene: TRBV6-6; len: 15; j_gene: TRBJ2-2; d_gene: -; abundance: -; CDR3nt: TGTGCCAGCAGTCATGGACGCCAAAACACCGGGGAGCTGTTTTTT; CDR3aa: CASSHGRQNTGELFF
v_gene: TRBV5-1; len: 15; j_gene: TRBJ2-2; d_gene: -; abundance: -; CDR3nt: TGCGCCAGCAGCACGACCGCCGCGAACACCGGGGAGCTGTTTTTT; CDR3aa: CASSTTAANTGELFF
v_gene: TRBV5-4; len: 15; j_gene: TRBJ1-4; d_gene: TRBD1; abundance: once; CDR3nt: TGTGCCAGCAGCTCAAGACAGGGCCCTAATGAAAAACTGTTTTTT; CDR3aa: CASSSRQGPNEKLFF
v_gene: TRBV18; len: 21; j_gene: TRBJ1-4; d_gene: TRBD1; abundance: -; CDR3nt: TGTGCCAGCAGATTGGTATCAGTGAGGACAGGGGGCGTAGAGTCTAATGAAAAACTGTTTTTT; CDR3aa: CASRLVSVRTGGVESNEKLFF
v_gene: TRBV4-2; len: 14; j_gene: TRBJ2-7; d_gene: TRBD1; abundance: few; CDR3nt: TGTGCCAGCAGCCAAGGACAGGGGACCTACGAGCAGTACTTC; CDR3aa: CASSQGQGTYEQYF
v_gene: TRBV5-1; len: 15; j_gene: TRBJ2-7; d_gene: TRBD1; abundance: -; CDR3nt: TGCGCCAGCAGCGGACGGACAGGGGATTCCTACGAGCAGTACTTC; CDR3aa: CASSGRTGDSYEQYF
v_gene: TRBV19; len: 15; j_gene: TRBJ2-7; d_gene: TRBD2; abundance: -; CDR3nt: TGTGCCAGTAGCCCCAGGACTAGCGGGAGTTTCGAGCAGTACTTC; CDR3aa: CASSPRTSGSFEQYF
v_gene: TRBV5-6; len: 16; j_gene: TRBJ1-2; d_gene: -; abundance: few; CDR3nt: TGTGCCAGCAGCTCGGACGTCCGGGGAAGTATCTATGGCTACACCTTC; CDR3aa: CASSSDVRGSIYGYTF
v_gene: TRBV29-1; len: 14; j_gene: TRBJ2-5; d_gene: -; abundance: -; CDR3nt: TGCAGCGGCAGGTTCCGGGGGATCCAAGAGACCCAGTACTTC; CDR3aa: CSGRFRGIQETQYF
v_gene: TRBV5-1; len: 16; j_gene: TRBJ1-2; d_gene: -; abundance: -; CDR3nt: TGCGCCAGCAGCGTGAACCCCGGGACGGTCGGCGTCGGCTACACCTTC; CDR3aa: CASSVNPGTVGVGYTF
v_gene: TRBV27; len: 17; j_gene: TRBJ2-7; d_gene: TRBD2; abundance: few; CDR3nt: TGTGCCAGCAGTCGACAAACGGCGGGACTAGCGGGTTACGAGCAGTACTTC; CDR3aa: CASSRQTAGLAGYEQYF
v_gene: TRBV14; len: 15; j_gene: TRBJ1-1; d_gene: -; abundance: -; CDR3nt: TGTGCCAGCAGCCCCCAACAGGTTGTGTTTTATGAAGCTTTCTTT; CDR3aa: CASSPQQVVFYEAFF
v_gene: TRBV7-9; len: 12; j_gene: TRBJ2-1; d_gene: -; abundance: -; CDR3nt: TGTGCCAGCAGCTTAGATTCCAATGAGCAGTTCTTC; CDR3aa: CASSLDSNEQFF
v_gene: TRBV10-3; len: 14; j_gene: TRBJ2-3; d_gene: -; abundance: -; CDR3nt: TGTGCCACCGGGACGTTAGAAAGCACAGATACGCAGTATTTT; CDR3aa: CATGTLESTDTQYF
v_gene: TRBV7-3; len: 13; j_gene: TRBJ1-1; d_gene: -; abundance: -; CDR3nt: TGTGCCAGCAGCATAGACGGGAACACTGAAGCTTTCTTT; CDR3aa: CASSIDGNTEAFF
v_gene: TRBV7-8; len: 15; j_gene: TRBJ1-5; d_gene: -; abundance: -; CDR3nt: TGTGCCAGCAGCTTAGATAGGGTAGGCAATCAGCCCCAGCATTTT; CDR3aa: CASSLDRVGNQPQHF
v_gene: TRBV18; len: 16; j_gene: TRBJ2-3; d_gene: -; abundance: -; CDR3nt: TGTGCCAGCTCCCCACTAGGGGGAGGGGGCACAGATACGCAGTATTTT; CDR3aa: CASSPLGGGGTDTQYF
v_gene: TRBV2; len: 13; j_gene: TRBJ1-1; d_gene: TRBD1; abundance: -; CDR3nt: TGTGCCAGCAGCCTCGGACAGGGAACTGAAGCTTTCTTT; CDR3aa: CASSLGQGTEAFF
v_gene: TRBV30; len: 16; j_gene: TRBJ2-3; d_gene: -; abundance: -; CDR3nt: TGTGCCTGGAGTGTCGGTCTTACTACTTTCACAGATACGCAGTATTTT; CDR3aa: CAWSVGLTTFTDTQYF
v_gene: TRBV7-2; len: 14; j_gene: TRBJ1-1; d_gene: -; abundance: once; CDR3nt: TGTGCCAGCAGCTCCTTGTCCACGGGCACTGAAGCTTTCTTT; CDR3aa: CASSSLSTGTEAFF
v_gene: TRBV2; len: 12; j_gene: TRBJ1-2; d_gene: TRBD1; abundance: -; CDR3nt: TGTGCCAGCAGGGACAGGGTGGGGGGCTACACCTTC; CDR3aa: CASRDRVGGYTF
v_gene: TRBV5-1; len: 18; j_gene: TRBJ2-2; d_gene: TRBD2; abundance: -; CDR3nt: TGCGCCAGCAGCTCGTGGCCTCTAGCGGGAGGTAGGACCGGGGAGCTGTTTTTT; CDR3aa: CASSSWPLAGGRTGELFF
v_gene: TRBV29-1; len: 14; j_gene: TRBJ2-5; d_gene: -; abundance: -; CDR3nt: TGCAGCGTAGCCGACATAGGGGCGATAGAGACCCAGTACTTC; CDR3aa: CSVADIGAIETQYF
v_gene: TRBV29-1; len: 13; j_gene: TRBJ1-1; d_gene: TRBD1; abundance: -; CDR3nt: TGCAGCGTTTCGGGACAGATGAACACTGAAGCTTTCTTT; CDR3aa: CSVSGQMNTEAFF
v_gene: TRBV27; len: 13; j_gene: TRBJ1-5; d_gene: -; abundance: -; CDR3nt: TGTGCCAGCAGGTTCAGACAAAATCAGCCCCAGCATTTT; CDR3aa: CASRFRQNQPQHF
v_gene: TRBV5-1; len: 18; j_gene: TRBJ2-3; d_gene: TRBD2; abundance: -; CDR3nt: TGCGCCAGCAGACTGACTAGCGGGAGGCTCTCGAGCACAGATACGCAGTATTTT; CDR3aa: CASRLTSGRLSSTDTQYF
v_gene: TRBV6-5; len: 12; j_gene: TRBJ1-1; d_gene: -; abundance: -; CDR3nt: TGTGCCAGCAGACAGTCGAACACTGAAGCTTTCTTT; CDR3aa: CASRQSNTEAFF
v_gene: TRBV23-1; len: 11; j_gene: TRBJ2-5; d_gene: -; abundance: -; CDR3nt: TGCGCCAGCAGTCTCCGGGAGACCCAGTACTTC; CDR3aa: CASSLRETQYF
v_gene: TRBV20-1; len: 11; j_gene: TRBJ1-4; d_gene: -; abundance: -; CDR3nt: TGCAGTGCTAGGGAGGACGAAAAACTGTTTTTT; CDR3aa: CSAREDEKLFF
v_gene: TRBV19; len: 18; j_gene: TRBJ2-6; d_gene: -; abundance: once; CDR3nt: TGTGCCAGTAGTATGGGGGTAAATAGACGTCCTGGGGCCAACGTCCTGACTTTC; CDR3aa: CASSMGVNRRPGANVLTF
v_gene: TRBV7-2; len: 16; j_gene: TRBJ2-3; d_gene: -; abundance: -; CDR3nt: TGTGCCAGCAGCTTCCACGTCTTGGGAAGCACAGATACGCAGTATTTT; CDR3aa: CASSFHVLGSTDTQYF
v_gene: TRBV28; len: 16; j_gene: TRBJ2-5; d_gene: TRBD1; abundance: -; CDR3nt: TGTGCCAGCAGTTTATACTTCGACAGGGCGGATGCGACCCAGTACTTC; CDR3aa: CASSLYFDRADATQYF
v_gene: TRBV5-1; len: 13; j_gene: TRBJ2-5; d_gene: -; abundance: -; CDR3nt: TGCGCCAGCAGCTTGAAGGGTGCGGAGACCCAGTACTTC; CDR3aa: CASSLKGAETQYF
v_gene: TRBV4-2; len: 16; j_gene: TRBJ1-3; d_gene: -; abundance: -; CDR3nt: TGTGCCAGCAGCCCGAGGGGTGGGGACTCTGGAAACACCATATATTTT; CDR3aa: CASSPRGGDSGNTIYF
v_gene: TRBV25-1; len: 16; j_gene: TRBJ1-1; d_gene: -; abundance: -; CDR3nt: TGTGCCAGCAGTGCGCGCTTGAGGGGAGTTGGCACTGAAGCTTTCTTT; CDR3aa: CASSARLRGVGTEAFF
v_gene: TRBV18; len: 16; j_gene: TRBJ1-4; d_gene: TRBD1; abundance: -; CDR3nt: TGTGCCAGCTCACCCCGACAGGGGGCAGGGGGTGAAAAACTGTTTTTT; CDR3aa: CASSPRQGAGGEKLFF
v_gene: TRBV9; len: 16; j_gene: TRBJ2-1; d_gene: TRBD2; abundance: -; CDR3nt: TGTGCCAGCAGCGTTAGCGGGAGAAGCGAGTACAATGAGCAGTTCTTC; CDR3aa: CASSVSGRSEYNEQFF
v_gene: TRBV5-1; len: 15; j_gene: TRBJ2-7; d_gene: TRBD2; abundance: -; CDR3nt: TGCGCCAGCGCAACGAGCGGGAGTAGGTCCTACGAGCAGTACTTC; CDR3aa: CASATSGSRSYEQYF
v_gene: TRBV28; len: 16; j_gene: TRBJ1-3; d_gene: -; abundance: few; CDR3nt: TGTGCCAGCAGTTTAAGGGGTCAGAGGGGTGGAAACACCATATATTTT; CDR3aa: CASSLRGQRGGNTIYF
v_gene: TRBV7-2; len: 13; j_gene: TRBJ1-2; d_gene: -; abundance: -; CDR3nt: TGTGCCAGCAGCCCGGATTCTTACTATGGCTACACCTTC; CDR3aa: CASSPDSYYGYTF
v_gene: TRBV28; len: 14; j_gene: TRBJ2-7; d_gene: -; abundance: few; CDR3nt: TGTGCCAGCAGTAGGGGACGGAGGGACTACGAGCAGTACTTC; CDR3aa: CASSRGRRDYEQYF
v_gene: TRBV18; len: 16; j_gene: TRBJ1-4; d_gene: -; abundance: -; CDR3nt: TGTGCCAGCTCACTCTCAACAACCGCAACTAATGAAAAACTGTTTTTT; CDR3aa: CASSLSTTATNEKLFF